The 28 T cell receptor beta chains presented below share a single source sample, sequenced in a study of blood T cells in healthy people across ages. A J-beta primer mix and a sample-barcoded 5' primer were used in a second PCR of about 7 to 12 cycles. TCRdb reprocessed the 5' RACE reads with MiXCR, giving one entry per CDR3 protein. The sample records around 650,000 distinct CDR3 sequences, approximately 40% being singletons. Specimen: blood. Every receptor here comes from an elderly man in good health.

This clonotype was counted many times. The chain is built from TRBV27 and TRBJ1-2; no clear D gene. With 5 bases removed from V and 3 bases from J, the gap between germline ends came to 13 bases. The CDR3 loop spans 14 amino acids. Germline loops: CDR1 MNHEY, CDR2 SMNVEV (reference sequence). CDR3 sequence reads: CASSEVGGDYGYTF. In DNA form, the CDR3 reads TGTGCCAGCAGTGAAGTAGGAGGTGACTATGGCTACACCTTC.

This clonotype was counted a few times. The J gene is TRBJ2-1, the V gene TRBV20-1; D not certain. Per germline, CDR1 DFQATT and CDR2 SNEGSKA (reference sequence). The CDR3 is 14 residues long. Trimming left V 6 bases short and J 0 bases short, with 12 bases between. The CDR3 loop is CSAAFFSSYNEQFF. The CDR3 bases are TGCAGTGCCGCGTTCTTCAGCTCCTACAATGAGCAGTTCTTC.

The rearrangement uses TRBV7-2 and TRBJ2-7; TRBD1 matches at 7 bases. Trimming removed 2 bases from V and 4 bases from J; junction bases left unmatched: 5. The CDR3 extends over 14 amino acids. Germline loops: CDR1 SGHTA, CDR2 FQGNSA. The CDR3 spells CASSLSGTDYEQYF. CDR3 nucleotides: TGTGCCAGCAGCTTATCGGGGACAGATTACGAGCAGTACTTC.

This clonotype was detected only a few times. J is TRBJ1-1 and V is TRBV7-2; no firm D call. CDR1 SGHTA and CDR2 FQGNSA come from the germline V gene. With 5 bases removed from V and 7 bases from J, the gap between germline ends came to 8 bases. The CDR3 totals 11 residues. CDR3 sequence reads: CASSQIGEAFF. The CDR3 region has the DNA TGTGCCAGCAGCCAAATTGGTGAAGCTTTCTTT. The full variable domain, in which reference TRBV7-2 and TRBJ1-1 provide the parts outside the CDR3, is GAGVSQSPSNKVTEKGKDVELRCDPISGHTALYWYRQSLGQGLEFLIYFQGNSAPDKSGLPSDRFSAERTGGSVSTLTIQRTQQEDSAVYLCASSQIGEAFFGQGTRLTVV.

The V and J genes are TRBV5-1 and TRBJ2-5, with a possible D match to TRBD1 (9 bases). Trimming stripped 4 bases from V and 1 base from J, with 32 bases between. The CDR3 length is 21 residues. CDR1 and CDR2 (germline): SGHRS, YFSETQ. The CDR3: CASSLTPGQGRLAGRQETQYF. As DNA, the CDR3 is TGCGCCAGCAGCCTTACGCCGGGACAGGGAAGGCTAGCGGGTCGCCAAGAGACCCAGTACTTC.

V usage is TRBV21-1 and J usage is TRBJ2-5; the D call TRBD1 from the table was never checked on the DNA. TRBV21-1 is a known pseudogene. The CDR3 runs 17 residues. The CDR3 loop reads CASSSQTSDRAQETQYF. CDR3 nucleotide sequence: TGTGCCAGCAGCTCCCAAACCTCGGACAGGGCTCAAGAGACCCAGTACTTC.

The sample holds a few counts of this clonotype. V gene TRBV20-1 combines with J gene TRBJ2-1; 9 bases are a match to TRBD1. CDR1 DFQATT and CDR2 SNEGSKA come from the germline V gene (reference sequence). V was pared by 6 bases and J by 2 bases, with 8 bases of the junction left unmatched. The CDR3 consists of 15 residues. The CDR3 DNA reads TGCAGTGCCATAGACAGGGGGAGCACCTACAATGAGCAGTTCTTC. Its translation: CSAIDRGSTYNEQFF.

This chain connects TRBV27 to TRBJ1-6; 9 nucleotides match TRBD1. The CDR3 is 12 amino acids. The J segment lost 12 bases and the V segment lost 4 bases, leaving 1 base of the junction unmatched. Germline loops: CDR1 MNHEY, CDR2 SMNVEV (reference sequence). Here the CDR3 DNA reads TGTGCCAGCAGTTCGACAGGGGGACCCCTCCACTTT. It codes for CASSSTGGPLHF.

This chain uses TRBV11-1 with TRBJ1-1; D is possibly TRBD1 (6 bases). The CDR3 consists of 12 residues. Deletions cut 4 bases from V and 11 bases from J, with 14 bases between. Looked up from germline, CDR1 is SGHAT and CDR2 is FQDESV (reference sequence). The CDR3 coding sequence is TGTGCCAGCAGCTCGACAGGAGCTAGCGCTTTCTTT. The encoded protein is CASSSTGASAFF.

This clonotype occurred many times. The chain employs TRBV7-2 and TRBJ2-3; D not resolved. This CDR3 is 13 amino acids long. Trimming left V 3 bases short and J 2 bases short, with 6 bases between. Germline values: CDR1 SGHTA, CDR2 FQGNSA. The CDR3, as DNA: TGTGCCAGCAGCTTCCTATCCACAGATACGCAGTATTTT. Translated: CASSFLSTDTQYF.

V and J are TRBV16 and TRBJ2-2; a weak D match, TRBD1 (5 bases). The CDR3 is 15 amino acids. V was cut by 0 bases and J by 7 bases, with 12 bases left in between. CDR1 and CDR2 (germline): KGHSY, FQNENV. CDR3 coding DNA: TGTGCCAGCAGCCAATCGTCAGGGTTTGGCGGGGAGCTGTTTTTT. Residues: CASSQSSGFGGELFF.

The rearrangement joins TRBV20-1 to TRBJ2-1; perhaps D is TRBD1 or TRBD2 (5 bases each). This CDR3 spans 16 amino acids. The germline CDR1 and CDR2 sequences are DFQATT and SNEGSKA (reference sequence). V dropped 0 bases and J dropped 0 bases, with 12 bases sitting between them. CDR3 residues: CSARDLGRTSYNEQFF. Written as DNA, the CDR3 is TGCAGTGCTAGAGACCTGGGACGGACCTCCTACAATGAGCAGTTCTTC.

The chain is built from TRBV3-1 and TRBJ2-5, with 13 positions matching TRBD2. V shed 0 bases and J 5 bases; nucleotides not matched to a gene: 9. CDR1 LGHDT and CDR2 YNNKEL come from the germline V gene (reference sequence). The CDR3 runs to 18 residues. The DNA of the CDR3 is TGTGCCAGCAGCCAAGAAGGGGGACTAGCGGGGTTACGGGAGACCCAGTACTTC. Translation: CASSQEGGLAGLRETQYF.

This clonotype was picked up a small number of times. CDR3 protein: CASSRDGNTDTQYF. CDR3 DNA: TGTGCCAGCAGCCGGGACGGAAACACAGATACGCAGTATTTT. The rearrangement links TRBV11-2 to TRBJ2-3; D could derive from TRBD1 or TRBD2 (5 bases each). V was trimmed by 5 bases and J by 2 bases, leaving 11 bases between them. Germline CDR1 reads SGHAT; CDR2 reads FQNNGV. The CDR3 is made up of 14 amino acids.

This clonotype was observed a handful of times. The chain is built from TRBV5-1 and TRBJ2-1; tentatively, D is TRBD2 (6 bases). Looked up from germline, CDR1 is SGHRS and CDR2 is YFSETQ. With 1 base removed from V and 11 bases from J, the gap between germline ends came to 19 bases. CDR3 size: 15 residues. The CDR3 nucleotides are TGCGCCAGCAGCTTGTGGGGGACTCCTCCAGATCAGCAGTTCTTC. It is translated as CASSLWGTPPDQQFF.

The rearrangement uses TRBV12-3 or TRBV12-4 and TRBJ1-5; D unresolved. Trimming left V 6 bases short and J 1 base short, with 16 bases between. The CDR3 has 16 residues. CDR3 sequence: CASRSESSVSNQPQHF. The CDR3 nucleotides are TGTGCCAGCAGGTCGGAGAGCAGTGTAAGCAATCAGCCCCAGCATTTT.

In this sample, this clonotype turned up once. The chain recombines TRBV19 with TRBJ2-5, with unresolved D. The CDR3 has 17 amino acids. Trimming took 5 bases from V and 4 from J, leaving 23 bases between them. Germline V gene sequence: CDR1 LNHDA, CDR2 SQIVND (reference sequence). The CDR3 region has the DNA TGTGCCAGTAGTTTGTCTAGGGCCATCGGCAAGGGAGAGACCCAGTACTTC. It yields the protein CASSLSRAIGKGETQYF. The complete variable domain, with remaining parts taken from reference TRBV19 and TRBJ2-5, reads DGGITQSPKYLFRKEGQNVTLSCEQNLNHDAMYWYRQDPGQGLRLIYYSQIVNDFQKGDIAEGYSVSREKKESFPLTVTSAQKNPTAFYLCASSLSRAIGKGETQYFGPGTRLLVL.

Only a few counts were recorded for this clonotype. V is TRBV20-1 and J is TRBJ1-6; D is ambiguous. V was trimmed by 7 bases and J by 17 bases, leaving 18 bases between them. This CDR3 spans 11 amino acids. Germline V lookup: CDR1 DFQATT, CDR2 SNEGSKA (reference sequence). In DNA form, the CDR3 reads TGCAGTGTTGTCCCGGGCGCGGTGATCCACTTT. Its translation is CSVVPGAVIHF.

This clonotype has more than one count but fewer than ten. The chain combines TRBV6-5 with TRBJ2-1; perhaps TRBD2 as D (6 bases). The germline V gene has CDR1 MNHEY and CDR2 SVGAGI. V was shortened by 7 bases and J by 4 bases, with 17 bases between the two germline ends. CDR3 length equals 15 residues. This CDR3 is CASKSNSGLYNEQFF. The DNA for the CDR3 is TGTGCCAGCAAATCAAATAGCGGCCTATACAATGAGCAGTTCTTC.

CDR3 loop: CASRVVPSNQPQHF. Written as DNA, the CDR3 is TGTGCCAGCAGGGTGGTTCCGAGTAATCAGCCCCAGCATTTT. The V gene is TRBV28, the J gene TRBJ1-5; D gene ambiguous. The length of the CDR3 is 14 residues. The germline V gene encodes CDR1 MDHEN and CDR2 SYDVKM. V lost 6 bases, J lost 4 bases, and 13 bases lay in between.

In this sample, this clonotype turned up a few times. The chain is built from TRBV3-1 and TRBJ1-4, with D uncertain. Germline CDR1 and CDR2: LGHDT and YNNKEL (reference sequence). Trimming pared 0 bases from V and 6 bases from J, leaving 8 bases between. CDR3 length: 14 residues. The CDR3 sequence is CASSQDWSHEKLFF. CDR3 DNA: TGTGCCAGCAGCCAAGATTGGAGTCATGAAAAACTGTTTTTT.

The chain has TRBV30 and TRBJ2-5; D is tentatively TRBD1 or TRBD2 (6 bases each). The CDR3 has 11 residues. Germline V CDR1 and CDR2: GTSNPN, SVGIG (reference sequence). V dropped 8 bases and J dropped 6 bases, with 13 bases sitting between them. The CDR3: CAGQGRKTQYF. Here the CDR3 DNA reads TGTGCCGGGCAGGGGAGGAAGACCCAGTACTTC. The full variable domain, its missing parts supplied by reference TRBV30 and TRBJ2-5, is SQTIHQWPATLVQPVGSPLSLECTVEGTSNPNLYWYRQAAGRGLQLLFYSVGIGQISSEVPQNLSASRPQDRQFILSSKKLLLSDSGFYLCAGQGRKTQYFGPGTRLLVL.

Written as DNA, the CDR3 is TGTGCCAGCAGCAGCAACCGGGTCCAGCCGGGCTACACCTTC. This gives the protein CASSSNRVQPGYTF. V gene TRBV7-2 combines with J gene TRBJ1-2; D uncertain. The CDR3 consists of 14 residues. Trimming took off 5 bases at V and 8 bases at J, with 18 bases between the two ends. Per the germline V gene, CDR1 is SGHTA and CDR2 is FQGNSA.

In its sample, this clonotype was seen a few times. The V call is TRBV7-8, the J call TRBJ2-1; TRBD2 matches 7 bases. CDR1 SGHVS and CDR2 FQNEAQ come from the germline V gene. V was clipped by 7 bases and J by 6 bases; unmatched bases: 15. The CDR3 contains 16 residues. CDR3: CASNPGGAGRRNEQFF. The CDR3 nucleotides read TGTGCCAGCAACCCGGGGGGAGCGGGAAGACGCAATGAGCAGTTCTTC.

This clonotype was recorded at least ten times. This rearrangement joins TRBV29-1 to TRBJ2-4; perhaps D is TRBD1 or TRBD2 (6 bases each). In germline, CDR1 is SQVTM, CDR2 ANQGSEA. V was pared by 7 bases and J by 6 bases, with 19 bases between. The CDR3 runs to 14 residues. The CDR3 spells CSARGEESGNIQYF. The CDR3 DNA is TGCAGCGCTAGGGGGGAAGAGAGCGGAAACATTCAGTACTTC. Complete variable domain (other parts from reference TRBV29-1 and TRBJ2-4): SAVISQKPSRDICQRGTSLTIQCQVDSQVTMMFWYRQQPGQSLTLIATANQGSEATYESGFVIDKFPISRPNLTFSTLTVSNMSPEDSSIYLCSARGEESGNIQYFGAGTRLSVL.

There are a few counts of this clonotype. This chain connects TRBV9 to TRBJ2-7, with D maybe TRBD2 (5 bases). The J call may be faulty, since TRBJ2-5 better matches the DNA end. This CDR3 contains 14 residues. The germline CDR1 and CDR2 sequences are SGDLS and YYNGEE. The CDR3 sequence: CASSVAGRWETQYF. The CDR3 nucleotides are TGTGCCAGCAGCGTAGCGGGGAGATGGGAGACCCAGTACTTC.

The CDR3 here is CASSPHRDRRFF. CDR3 nucleotides: TGTGCCAGCAGTCCTCACCGGGACAGGAGGTTCTTC. The chain is built from TRBV6-1 and TRBJ2-1, with TRBD1 matching 8 bases. Germline V gene data show CDR1 as MNHNS and CDR2 as SASEGT. The CDR3 loop spans 12 amino acids. Trimming cost V 5 bases and J 15 bases; bases outside gene matches: 9.

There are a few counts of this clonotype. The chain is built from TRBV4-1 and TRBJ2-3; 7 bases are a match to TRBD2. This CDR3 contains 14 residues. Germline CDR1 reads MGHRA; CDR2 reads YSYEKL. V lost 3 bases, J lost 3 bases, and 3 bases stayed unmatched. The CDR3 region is CASSQGGITDTQYF. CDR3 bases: TGCGCCAGCAGCCAGGGGGGGATAACAGATACGCAGTATTTT.